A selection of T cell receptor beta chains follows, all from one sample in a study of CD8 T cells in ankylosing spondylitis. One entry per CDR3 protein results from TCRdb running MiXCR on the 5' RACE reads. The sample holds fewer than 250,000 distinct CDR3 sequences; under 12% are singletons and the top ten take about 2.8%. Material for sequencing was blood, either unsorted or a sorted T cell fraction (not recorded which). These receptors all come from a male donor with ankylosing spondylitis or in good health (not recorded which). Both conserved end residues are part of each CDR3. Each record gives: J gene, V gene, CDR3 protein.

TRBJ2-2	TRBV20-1	CSARRPLGTGELFF
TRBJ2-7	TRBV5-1	CASSLAEDSTYEQYF
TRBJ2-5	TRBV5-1	CASSRTGTSGRWQETQYF
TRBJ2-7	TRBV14	CASSPEAGHYEQYF
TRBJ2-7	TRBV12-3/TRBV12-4	CASSGTAYEQYF
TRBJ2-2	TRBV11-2	CASSSWTGPNTGELFF
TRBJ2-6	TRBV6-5	CASSYFRSVSSGANVLTF
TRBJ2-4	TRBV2	CASSEQGAKNIQYF
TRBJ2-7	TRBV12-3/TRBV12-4	CASSLGGGQYF
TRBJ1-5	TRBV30	CAWTPSDRTYNQPQHF
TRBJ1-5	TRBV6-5	CASSSSGAVSNQPQHF
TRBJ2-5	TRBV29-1	CSVTTPRFGGGETQYF
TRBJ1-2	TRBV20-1	CSAPKRGGNYGYTF
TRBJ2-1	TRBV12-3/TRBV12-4	CASRTGRVNEQFF
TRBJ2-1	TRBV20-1	CSARNPRGSGNEQFF
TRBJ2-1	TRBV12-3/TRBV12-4	CASSFWGRGEQFF
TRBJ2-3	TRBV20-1	CSARVAGTTDTQYF
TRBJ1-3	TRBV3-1	CASSQQYGQSGNTIYF
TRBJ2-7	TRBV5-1	CASSLRDSSASSYEQYF
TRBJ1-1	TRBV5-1	CASSWGGDTEAFF
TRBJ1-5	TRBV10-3	CAISGEGGDQPQHF
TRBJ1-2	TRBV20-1	CSARGQTNYGYTF
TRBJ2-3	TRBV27	CASSLSGRVVNTQYF
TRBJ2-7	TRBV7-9	CASQQGRPAEQYF
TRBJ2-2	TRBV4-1	CASSQFSGSPTGELFF
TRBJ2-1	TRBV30	CAWRSGLYNEQFF
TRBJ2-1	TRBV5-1	CASSSRLAGGSYNEQFF
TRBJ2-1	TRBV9	CASSYWGLGEQFF
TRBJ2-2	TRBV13	CASSIWTSGGPMNTGELFF
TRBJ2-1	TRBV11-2	CASSSDLPSVVGHEQFF
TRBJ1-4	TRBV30	CAWRQGRDEKLFF
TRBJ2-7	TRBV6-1	CASRQSIPASYEQYF
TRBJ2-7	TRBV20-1	CSARGDRAEQYF
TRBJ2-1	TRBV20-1	CSADYRGHYNEQFF
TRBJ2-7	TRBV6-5	CASSYSAGKSREQYF
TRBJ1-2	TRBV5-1	CASSLERGGVANF
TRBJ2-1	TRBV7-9	CASNKLAGHYNEQFF
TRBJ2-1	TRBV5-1	CAISLAGGSSYNEQFF
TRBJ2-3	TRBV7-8	CASSLKGRGGPFWQYF
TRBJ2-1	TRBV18	CASSPLPSYNEQFF
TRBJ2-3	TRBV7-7	CASSQSPGSADTQYF
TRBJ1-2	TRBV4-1	CASSQDRAASNYGYTF
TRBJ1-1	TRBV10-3	CAIRDGQGADTEAFF
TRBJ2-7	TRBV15	CATSKEGTYEQYF
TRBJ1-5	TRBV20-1	CSARRGISNQPQHF
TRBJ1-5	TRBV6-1	CASSLDRNSNQPQHF
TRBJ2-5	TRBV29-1	CSVGRLIQETQYF
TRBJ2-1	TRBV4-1	CASSQVALAGYNEQFF
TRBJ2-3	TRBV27	CASSLRDRATDTQYF
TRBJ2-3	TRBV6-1	CASSSGTTRLTDTQYF
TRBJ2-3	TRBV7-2	CASSGPLPDTQYF
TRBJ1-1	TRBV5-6	CASSLANTEAFF
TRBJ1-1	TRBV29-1	CSVGNSAPTWDTEAFF
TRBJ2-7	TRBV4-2	CASSQRGQASYEQYF
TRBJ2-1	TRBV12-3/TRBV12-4	CASNLGLAGESYNEQFF
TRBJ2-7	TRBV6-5	CASSYSETGANYEQYF
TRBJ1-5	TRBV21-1	CASSYDSVRVSSNQPQHF
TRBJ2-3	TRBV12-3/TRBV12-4	CASRPGGDTQYF
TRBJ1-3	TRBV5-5	CASSSGGGAGNTIYF
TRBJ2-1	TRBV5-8	CASSPGLAAHNEQFF